These T cell receptor beta chains were read from a single sample in a study of blood T cell repertoires in COVID-19. Profiled with immunoSEQ multiplex PCR; TCRdb holds only in-frame clones, not every one. In the table there are over 15,000 clones, approximately 83% of which are singletons. Specimen: peripheral blood. Receptor source: a man aged 70-80 years in a cohort sampled during active COVID-19. Both conserved end residues are part of each CDR3. A D gene is named only where the DNA matches it firmly. A clone size is listed for some rows: how often the clone was seen (once, few, many), or a class if it is expanded.

>TRBD1|14|-|TRBJ2-3|TRBV5-4
TGTGCCAGCAGCTCCGACAGGGACACATATACGCAGTATTTT
CASSSDRDTYTQYF
>TRBD1|15|few|TRBJ1-5|TRBV9
TGTGCCAGCAGCCCCAGGGGACAGGTCGGTCAGCCCCAGCATTTT
CASSPRGQVGQPQHF
>TRBD2|17|few|TRBJ2-7|TRBV10-1
TGCGCCAGCAGTGAGGGGACTAGCGGGAGTATTTGGTACGAGCAGTACTTC
CASSEGTSGSIWYEQYF
>-|16|-|TRBJ2-3|TRBV4-1
TGCGCCAGCAGCCAAGAAAGTAGGGGGTCGGCAGATACGCAGTATTTT
CASSQESRGSADTQYF
>-|15|-|TRBJ1-1|TRBV2
TGTGCCAGCAGTGACAGGGTGAGATTGGGGACTGAAGCTTTCTTT
CASSDRVRLGTEAFF
>TRBD1|15|once|TRBJ2-2|TRBV18
TGTGCCAGCTCACAGGGACAGGGGAACACCGGGGAGCTGTTTTTT
CASSQGQGNTGELFF
>-|15|-|TRBJ1-2|TRBV19
TGTGCCAGTACCCCGGGGAGGGATGGTTCTTATGGCTACACCTTC
CASTPGRDGSYGYTF
>-|17|few|TRBJ1-2|TRBV19
TGTGCCAGTAGTAACCTCCACCCCAGGGACTCTAACTATGGCTACACCTTC
CASSNLHPRDSNYGYTF
>-|17|-|TRBJ2-7|TRBV9
TGTGCCAGCAGCGTAGGGCCATGGGCGGCAGGGGGGCTCGAGCAGTACTTC
CASSVGPWAAGGLEQYF
>-|15|-|TRBJ1-1|TRBV5-1
TGCGCCAGCAGCCCACCCGACAGACCGAACACTGAAGCTTTCTTT
CASSPPDRPNTEAFF
>-|14|-|TRBJ2-7|TRBV21-1
TGTGCCAGCAGCCCCCGGACTAGCTCCTACGAGCAGTACTTC
CASSPRTSSYEQYF
>TRBD2|16|few|TRBJ2-7|TRBV28
TGTGCCAGCAGTTTTGGGACTAGCGGGACCTTCTACGAGCAGTACTTC
CASSFGTSGTFYEQYF
>-|13|-|TRBJ2-7|TRBV28
TGTGCCAGCACCAGGACAGCGGTCCACGAGCAGTACTTC
CASTRTAVHEQYF
>-|19|-|TRBJ2-7|TRBV9
TGTGCCAGCAGCGTAGTCGGAATGGAGGTGGACGGGTTTCTCTACGAGCAGTACTTC
CASSVVGMEVDGFLYEQYF
>TRBD2|15|medium-sized|TRBJ2-7|TRBV4-3
TGCGCCAGCAGCCAAGGGGCTAGCGGATACTACGAGCAGTACTTC
CASSQGASGYYEQYF
>TRBD2|16|-|TRBJ2-7|TRBV5-1
TGCGCCAGCAGCTTAGCTTCTAGCGGGGGATACTACGAGCAGTACTTC
CASSLASSGGYYEQYF
>TRBD1|15|-|TRBJ2-5|TRBV5-5
TGTGCCAGCAGCTTGGCACAGGGGGCTCAAGAGACCCAGTACTTC
CASSLAQGAQETQYF
>-|16|-|TRBJ2-7|TRBV7-2
TGTGCCAGCAGCTTAGCGGGCGACAGCAACATCTACGAGCAGTACTTC
CASSLAGDSNIYEQYF
>-|16|-|TRBJ2-2|TRBV11-3
TGTGCCAGCAGCGCCCGGGACACCCCGAACACCGGGGAGCTGTTTTTT
CASSARDTPNTGELFF
>TRBD1|14|-|TRBJ2-3|TRBV7-3
TGTGCCAGCAGCCTACAGGGGGGCACAGATACGCAGTATTTT
CASSLQGGTDTQYF
>TRBD1|14|few|TRBJ2-5|TRBV29-1
TGCAGCGTGGCGGGCCGAACAGGGGTAGAGACCCAGTACTTC
CSVAGRTGVETQYF
>TRBD1|15|once|TRBJ2-5|TRBV5-8
TGTGCCAGCAGCTTGGGACAGGGTATCGAAGAGACCCAGTACTTC
CASSLGQGIEETQYF
>TRBD1|15|few|TRBJ1-1|TRBV2
TGTGCCAGCAGGGGACAGGGGGCTTTGAACACTGAAGCTTTCTTT
CASRGQGALNTEAFF
>TRBD2|15|-|TRBJ2-7|TRBV6-5
TGTGCCAGCACCCCGGGAACTAGCGGGAGTTACGAGCAGTACTTC
CASTPGTSGSYEQYF
>-|15|few|TRBJ1-1|TRBV14
TGTGCCAGCAGCCCCTACCGAGGAGGGAACACTGAAGCTTTCTTT
CASSPYRGGNTEAFF
>TRBD1|17|-|TRBJ2-6|TRBV7-9
TGTGCCAGCAGCAAAGGGACAGGGGATAGGGGGGCCAACGTCCTGACTTTC
CASSKGTGDRGANVLTF
>-|16|-|TRBJ1-4|TRBV19
TGTGCCAGTAGCGGAATGGGTAGAGGGACTAATGAAAAACTGTTTTTT
CASSGMGRGTNEKLFF
>TRBD2|17|-|TRBJ2-7|TRBV18
TGTGCCAGCCACAACGGCGGGGCGGGAGAGGGGTCCTACGAGCAGTACTTC
CASHNGGAGEGSYEQYF
>-|18|-|TRBJ2-2|TRBV6-2/TRBV6-3
TGTGCCAGCAGTTGGATAACCAAGCCGGGGTTGAACACCGGGGAGCTGTTTTTT
CASSWITKPGLNTGELFF
>TRBD1|17|-|TRBJ1-2|TRBV28
TGTGCCAGCAGTTTATCGGGCTACGGGACAGGCGAGAATGGCTACACCTTC
CASSLSGYGTGENGYTF
>-|14|-|TRBJ2-3|TRBV4-1
TGCGCCAGCAGCCAGACCGGGATCGCAGATACGCAGTATTTT
CASSQTGIADTQYF
>TRBD2|15|-|TRBJ2-5|TRBV27
TGTGCCAGCCTGGACCCAGCGGGAGGGACAAAGACCCAGTACTTC
CASLDPAGGTKTQYF
>TRBD1|14|-|TRBJ1-1|TRBV6-2/TRBV6-3
TGTGCCAGCAGTCCGGATTACAGGGGCACTGAAGCTTTCTTT
CASSPDYRGTEAFF
>TRBD1|16|few|TRBJ2-5|TRBV5-4
TGTGCCAGCAGCCAAGCCGGGACAGGGGGCGCAGAGACCCAGTACTTC
CASSQAGTGGAETQYF
>-|15|-|TRBJ1-4|TRBV5-1
TGCGCCAGCAGCTTATCAGGGGCCACTAATGAAAAACTGTTTTTT
CASSLSGATNEKLFF
>-|16|-|TRBJ2-2|TRBV15
TGTGCCACCAGCAGGCGGAACAGGGCGAACACCGGGGAGCTGTTTTTT
CATSRRNRANTGELFF
>-|13|-|TRBJ1-2|TRBV6-5
TGTGCCAGCAGGTCGAGCGTATCCTATGGCTACACCTTC
CASRSSVSYGYTF
>TRBD1|15|-|TRBJ2-7|TRBV30
TGTGCCTGGATCCCCGGACAGGACAGCTCCTACGAGCAGTACTTC
CAWIPGQDSSYEQYF
>-|14|-|TRBJ2-3|TRBV5-1
TGCGCCAGCAGTGAACGGTCTAGCACAGATACGCAGTATTTT
CASSERSSTDTQYF
>TRBD2|15|few|TRBJ2-3|TRBV4-2
TGTGCCAGCAGCCAACAAGCGGGACGCACAGATACGCAGTATTTT
CASSQQAGRTDTQYF
>-|17|-|TRBJ2-1|TRBV24-1
TGTGCCACCAGTGAAGGGCGACAGCTAAGCTCCTACAATGAGCAGTTCTTC
CATSEGRQLSSYNEQFF
>-|15|-|TRBJ2-2|TRBV24-1
TGTGCCACCAGTGATTCGAGGGTGGAGAACGGGGAGCTGTTTTTT
CATSDSRVENGELFF
>-|16|-|TRBJ2-5|TRBV15
TGTGCCACCAGGAGACCCGGGAGACCCGGGGAAGAGACCCAGTACTTC
CATRRPGRPGEETQYF
>TRBD2|16|few|TRBJ2-3|TRBV4-1
TGCGCCAGCAGCCAGGGTAGCGGGAGGAGCACAGATACGCAGTATTTT
CASSQGSGRSTDTQYF
>TRBD2|16|-|TRBJ2-2|TRBV7-3
TGTGCCAGCAGCTTAAACGGGAGGGTGAACACCGGGGAGCTGTTTTTT
CASSLNGRVNTGELFF
>TRBD2|15|-|TRBJ2-1|TRBV27
TGTGCCAGCAGTTTTAGCGGGAAGTCTTACAATGAGCAGTTCTTC
CASSFSGKSYNEQFF
>-|16|-|TRBJ2-3|TRBV6-5
TGTGCCAGCAGTTACGGGCCACCGGGAACCACAGATACGCAGTATTTT
CASSYGPPGTTDTQYF
>TRBD1|15|few|TRBJ2-2|TRBV7-2
TGTGCCAGCAGCCGGACAGGGTTTGGGACCGGGGAGCTGTTTTTT
CASSRTGFGTGELFF
>-|15|-|TRBJ2-7|TRBV21-1
TGTGCCAGCAGCGGATCTAGCGGGCCCTCCTACGAGCAGTACTTC
CASSGSSGPSYEQYF
>TRBD1|15|-|TRBJ2-7|TRBV2
TGTGCCAGCAGTGAACGAACAGGGGGCTCTAACGAGCAGTACTTC
CASSERTGGSNEQYF
>TRBD1|21|-|TRBJ2-5|TRBV19
TGTGCCAGTAGGTCAACAACAGGGGCTCCCCTCCAACCGTTCCACGGGGAGACCCAGTACTTC
CASRSTTGAPLQPFHGETQYF